Listed here are 13 T cell receptor beta chains from one sample, sequenced in a study of blood T cell repertoires in COVID-19. Libraries were prepared by immunoSEQ multiplex PCR; TCRdb keeps only in-frame clonotypes and omits some of them. The repertoire holds 150,000 to 200,000 clones, with 70% to 85% as singletons. Material for sequencing was peripheral blood. Receptors originate from a woman aged 40 to 49 with COVID-19, enrolled during active disease.

The chain combines TRBV14 with TRBJ1-1, with D perhaps TRBD1 (5 bases). V gave up 1 base and J gave up 9 bases, with 12 bases separating them. Germline assignment: CDR1 SGHDN and CDR2 FVKESK. The CDR3 has 13 residues. CDR3 DNA sequence: TGTGCCAGCAGCCAAGCTGGGGCGGCACAAGCTTTCTTT. Encoded protein: CASSQAGAAQAFF.

The chain links TRBV6-5 to TRBJ2-7, with 12 bases matching TRBD1. Losses at the gene ends were 6 bases for V and 4 bases for J; bases not matched to a gene: 7. Germline V gives CDR1 MNHEY, CDR2 SVGAGI. CDR3 length: 15 amino acids. The CDR3 loop is CASSRLGQGAYEQYV. Written as DNA, the CDR3 is TGTGCCAGCAGCCGACTGGGACAGGGGGCTTACGAGCAGTACGTC.

The DNA of the CDR3 is TGTGCCAGCTCGCTTTCCGGGACAGGGGTTTATGGCTACACCTTC. It yields the protein CASSLSGTGVYGYTF. The chain is built from TRBV18 and TRBJ1-2; 10 nucleotides match TRBD1. V was clipped by 6 bases and J by 5 bases; unmatched bases: 9. CDR1 KGHSH and CDR2 LQKENI come from the germline V gene. This CDR3 is built from 15 residues.

The chain has TRBV2 and TRBJ2-3; 10 bases fit TRBD2. This CDR3 contains 17 residues. Looked up from germline, CDR1 is SNHLY and CDR2 is FYNNEI. V was clipped by 10 bases and J by 3 bases; unmatched bases: 16. CDR3 nucleotide sequence: TGTGCCATCCTGTCCCCCTCTAGCGGGGGAGGTACAGATACGCAGTATTTT. It specifies CAILSPSSGGGTDTQYF. The full variable domain, completed using reference TRBV2 and TRBJ2-3, is EPEVTQTPSHQVTQMGQEVILRCVPISNHLYFYWYRQILGQKVEFLVSFYNNEISEKSEIFDDQFSVERPDGSNFTLKIRSTKLEDSAMYFCAILSPSSGGGTDTQYFGPGTRLTVL.

DNA for the CDR3: TGTGCCAGCAGCCACACTAAGAACGGTGGGTACGAGCAGTACTTC. It specifies CASSHTKNGGYEQYF. The rearrangement joins TRBV14 to TRBJ2-7; the D is unclear. Per the germline V gene, CDR1 is SGHDN and CDR2 is FVKESK. The CDR3 totals 15 residues. Trimming removed 3 bases from V and 4 bases from J, with 16 bases in between.

The chain couples TRBV7-8 to TRBJ2-3; TRBD2 matches 9 bases. From germline, CDR1 is SGHVS and CDR2 FQNEAQ. The CDR3 has 16 amino acids. V shed 6 bases and J 2 bases; nucleotides not matched to a gene: 9. The CDR3 protein is CASSSLLAGYTDTQYF. DNA of the CDR3: TGTGCCAGCAGTTCTCTTCTAGCGGGATACACAGATACGCAGTATTTT.

The chain employs TRBV3-1 (or the pseudogene TRBV3-2) and TRBJ2-5, with 9 bases lining up with TRBD2. This CDR3 region has 17 residues. The junction had 11 bases not matched to a gene; V was cut back by 1 base and J by 5 bases. Germline V gene sequence: CDR1 LGHDT, CDR2 YNNKEL (reference sequence). For the CDR3, the DNA is TGTGCCAGCAGCCAAGGATTTGGCGGGAGGGCCTGGGAGACCCAGTACTTC. This sequence encodes CASSQGFGGRAWETQYF.

The CDR3 protein is CASSPRSTIYF. The CDR3 coding sequence is TGTGCCAGCAGCCCCCGTAGCACCATATATTTT. The chain links TRBV12-3 or TRBV12-4 to TRBJ1-3, with D hard to call. The length of the CDR3 is 11 residues. V dropped 6 bases and J dropped 9 bases, with 9 bases sitting between them.

This sequence joins TRBV5-3 and TRBJ2-3, with D possibly being TRBD1 (6 bases). TRBV5-3 is an ORF for which the function is uncertain. V was pared by 0 bases and J by 3 bases, with 23 bases between. The CDR3 runs to 19 residues. CDR3 coding DNA: TGTGCCAGAAGCTTGGGATGGGGGCGGGCCCGGATACAAACAGATACGCAGTATTTT. Its protein is CARSLGWGRARIQTDTQYF.

This clone was observed a few times. The CDR3: CASSPMTVPYEQYF. CDR3 DNA: TGTGCCAGCAGTCCTATGACTGTTCCCTACGAGCAGTACTTC. This chain links TRBV28 with TRBJ2-7; D is uncertain. Germline V gene data show CDR1 as MDHEN and CDR2 as SYDVKM. The V end was cut by 5 bases, the J end by 2 bases, with 13 bases between. The CDR3 has 14 amino acids.

The chain couples TRBV21-1 to TRBJ2-7; TRBD1 is the table's D call, not checked against the DNA. TRBV21-1 is an annotated pseudogene. The CDR3 is 14 amino acids. The CDR3 loop is CASSKGTGVFEQYV. The CDR3 DNA is TGTGCCAGCAGCAAAGGGACAGGGGTGTTCGAGCAGTACGTC.

This chain links TRBV11-3 with TRBJ2-7, with a tentative D call TRBD1 (6 bases). The CDR3 length is 12 residues. With 6 bases removed from V and 3 bases from J, the gap between germline ends came to 9 bases. Germline V CDR1 and CDR2: SGHNT, YENEEA. Here the CDR3 reads CASSQQGYEQYF. CDR3 bases: TGTGCCAGCAGTCAACAGGGCTACGAGCAGTACTTC. The full variable domain, with the rest looked up from reference TRBV11-3 and TRBJ2-7, is EAGVVQSPRYKIIEKKQPVAFWCNPISGHNTLYWYLQNLGQGPELLIRYENEEAVDDSQLPKDRFSAERLKGVDSTLKIQPAELGDSAVYLCASSQQGYEQYFGPGTRLTVT.

The chain has TRBV6-5 and TRBJ2-2; 7 bases are a match to TRBD2. V was clipped by 8 bases and J by 2 bases; unmatched bases: 2. The germline V gene encodes CDR1 MNHEY and CDR2 SVGAGI. The CDR3 is 13 amino acids. The CDR3 region has the DNA TGTGCCAGCCGCGGGGGAAACACCGGGGAGCTGTTTTTT. Its protein is CASRGGNTGELFF.